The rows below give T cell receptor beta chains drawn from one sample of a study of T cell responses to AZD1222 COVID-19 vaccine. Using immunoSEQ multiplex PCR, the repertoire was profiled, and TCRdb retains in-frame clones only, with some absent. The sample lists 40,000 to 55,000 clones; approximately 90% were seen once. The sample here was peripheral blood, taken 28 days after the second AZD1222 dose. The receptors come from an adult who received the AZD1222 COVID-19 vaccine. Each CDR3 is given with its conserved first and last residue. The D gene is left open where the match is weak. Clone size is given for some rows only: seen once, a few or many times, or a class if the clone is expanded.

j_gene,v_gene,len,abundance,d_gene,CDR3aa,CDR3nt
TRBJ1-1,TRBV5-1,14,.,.,CASSLFGEAKEAFF,TGCGCCAGCAGCTTGTTTGGGGAAGCTAAAGAAGCTTTCTTT
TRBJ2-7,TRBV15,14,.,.,CATSREVRGGEQYF,TGTGCCACCAGCAGAGAAGTTCGGGGCGGCGAGCAGTACTTC
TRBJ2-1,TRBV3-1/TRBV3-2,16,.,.,CASTGLSLGSYNEQFF,TGTGCCAGCACGGGACTTTCCCTTGGCTCCTACAATGAGCAGTTCTTC
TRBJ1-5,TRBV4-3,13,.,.,CASSGSPNQPQHF,TGCGCCAGCAGCGGTTCCCCCAATCAGCCCCAGCATTTT
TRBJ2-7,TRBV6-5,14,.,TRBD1,CASSIRDSAYEQYF,TGTGCCAGCAGTATACGGGACAGCGCCTACGAGCAGTACTTC
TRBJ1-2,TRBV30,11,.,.,CAWRQGRGYTF,TGTGCCTGGAGGCAGGGAAGGGGCTACACCTTC
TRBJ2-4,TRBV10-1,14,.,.,CASSDGGPKNIQYF,TGCGCCAGCAGTGATGGGGGGCCCAAAAACATTCAGTACTTC
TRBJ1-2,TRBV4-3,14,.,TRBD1,CASSQEGRGFGYTF,TGCGCCAGCAGCCAAGAAGGCAGGGGGTTTGGCTACACCTTC
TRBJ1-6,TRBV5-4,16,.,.,CASSLVRLGGNSPLHF,TGTGCCAGCAGCTTGGTACGGTTAGGGGGGAATTCACCCCTCCACTTT
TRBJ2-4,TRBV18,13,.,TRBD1,CASSRGQGALEYF,TGTGCCAGCTCACGAGGACAGGGCGCCTTAGAGTACTTC
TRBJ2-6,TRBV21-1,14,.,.,CASSKAEGANVLTF,TGTGCCAGCAGCAAAGCGGAGGGGGCCAACGTCCTGACTTTC
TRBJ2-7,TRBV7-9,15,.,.,CASSLDAGLTYEQYF,TGTGCCAGCAGCTTAGATGCAGGCCTGACCTACGAGCAGTACTTC
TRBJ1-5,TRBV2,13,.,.,CASRTESNQPQHF,TGTGCCAGCAGAACGGAGAGCAATCAGCCCCAGCATTTT
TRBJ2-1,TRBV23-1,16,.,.,CASSQEGPHPPNEQFF,TGCGCCAGCAGTCAAGAGGGACCACACCCCCCCAATGAGCAGTTCTTC
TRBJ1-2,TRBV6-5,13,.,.,CASRLDKYYGYTF,TGTGCCAGCAGATTGGACAAGTACTATGGCTACACCTTC
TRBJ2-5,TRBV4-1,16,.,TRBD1,CASSQPGQGGAETQYF,TGCGCCAGCAGCCAACCGGGACAGGGAGGAGCAGAGACCCAGTACTTC
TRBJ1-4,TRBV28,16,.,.,CASSAPGGMTNEKLFF,TGTGCCAGCAGTGCCCCCGGGGGGATGACTAATGAAAAACTGTTTTTT
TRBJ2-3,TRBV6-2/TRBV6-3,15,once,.,CASSTPEKPPDTQYF,TGTGCCAGCAGCACCCCTGAAAAACCCCCAGATACGCAGTATTTT
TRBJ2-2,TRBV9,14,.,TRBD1,CASSVTGAVGELFF,TGTGCCAGCAGCGTCACAGGGGCGGTCGGGGAGCTGTTTTTT
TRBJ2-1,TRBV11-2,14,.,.,CASSLGGAKGEQFF,TGTGCCAGCAGCTTAGGGGGGGCGAAGGGTGAGCAGTTCTTC
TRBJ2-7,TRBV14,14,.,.,CASKPSGLKYEQYF,TGTGCCAGCAAACCCTCGGGACTCAAATACGAGCAGTACTTC
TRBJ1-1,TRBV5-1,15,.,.,CASYEGGGYNTEAFF,TGCGCCAGCTATGAGGGAGGGGGATACAACACTGAAGCTTTCTTT
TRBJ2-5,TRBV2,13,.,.,CASRKDSDKTQYF,TGTGCCAGCAGGAAGGATTCGGACAAGACCCAGTACTTC
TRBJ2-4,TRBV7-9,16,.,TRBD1,CASSLGQDRGKNIQYF,TGTGCCAGCAGCTTAGGGCAGGACAGGGGGAAAAACATTCAGTACTTC
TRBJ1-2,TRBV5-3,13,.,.,CARSPGTNYGYTF,TGTGCCAGAAGCCCCGGGACAAATTATGGCTACACCTTC
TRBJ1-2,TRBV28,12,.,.,CASTTEGFSYTF,TGTGCCAGCACTACGGAGGGCTTCAGCTACACCTTC
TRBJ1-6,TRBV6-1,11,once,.,CASSEVPPLHF,TGTGCCAGCAGTGAGGTTCCACCCCTCCACTTT
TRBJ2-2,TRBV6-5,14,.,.,CASSRDGNTGELFF,TGTGCCAGCAGCCGGGACGGGAACACCGGGGAGCTGTTTTTT
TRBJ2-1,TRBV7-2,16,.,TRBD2,CASSRATSVAYNEQFF,TGTGCCAGCAGCCGCGCGACTAGCGTGGCCTACAATGAGCAGTTCTTC
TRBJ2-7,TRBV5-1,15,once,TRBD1,CASSLGGQGEYEQYF,TGCGCCAGCAGCTTGGGAGGACAGGGGGAGTACGAGCAGTACTTC
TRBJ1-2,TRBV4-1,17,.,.,CASSHQKGIGGADGYTF,TGCGCCAGCAGCCATCAAAAGGGGATAGGGGGAGCGGATGGCTACACCTTC
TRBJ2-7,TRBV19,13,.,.,CASMRTDSYEQYF,TGTGCCAGTATGCGGACAGATTCCTACGAGCAGTACTTC
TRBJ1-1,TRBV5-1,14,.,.,CASSFWQPDTEAFF,TGCGCCAGCAGCTTCTGGCAGCCCGACACTGAAGCTTTCTTT
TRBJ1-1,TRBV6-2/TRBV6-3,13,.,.,CASSYLGITEAFF,TGTGCCAGCAGTTACTTAGGAATCACTGAAGCTTTCTTT
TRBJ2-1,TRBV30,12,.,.,CAWSPRGDEQFF,TGTGCCTGGAGCCCTAGGGGCGATGAGCAGTTCTTC
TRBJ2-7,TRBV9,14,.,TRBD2,CASSPSGITYEQYF,TGTGCCAGCAGCCCGAGCGGGATCACCTACGAGCAGTACTTC
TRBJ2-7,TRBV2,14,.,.,CASSDSTGPYEQYF,TGTGCCAGCAGTGATTCCACAGGACCCTACGAGCAGTACTTC
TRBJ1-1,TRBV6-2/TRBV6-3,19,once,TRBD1,CASSYFWRGREFMNTEAFF,TGTGCCAGCAGTTACTTTTGGAGGGGGCGGGAGTTCATGAACACTGAAGCTTTCTTT
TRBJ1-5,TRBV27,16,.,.,CASRLQGSYSNQPQHF,TGTGCCAGCAGGCTGCAGGGATCCTATAGCAATCAGCCCCAGCATTTT
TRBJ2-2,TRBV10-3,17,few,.,CAISEETGGGGTGELFF,TGTGCCATCAGCGAAGAGACTGGGGGAGGGGGCACCGGGGAGCTGTTTTTT
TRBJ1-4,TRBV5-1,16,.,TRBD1,CASSRDRSQANEKLFF,TGCGCCAGCAGCAGGGACAGGTCTCAAGCTAATGAAAAACTGTTTTTT
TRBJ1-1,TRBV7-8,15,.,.,CASSLSRILSTEAFF,TGTGCCAGCAGCTTATCTCGGATACTGAGCACTGAAGCTTTCTTT
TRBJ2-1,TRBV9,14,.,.,CASSVDGHYNEQFF,TGTGCCAGCAGCGTAGATGGCCATTACAATGAGCAGTTCTTC
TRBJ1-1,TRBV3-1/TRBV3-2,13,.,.,CASSHGGGTEAFF,TGTGCCAGCAGCCACGGGGGTGGAACTGAAGCTTTCTTT
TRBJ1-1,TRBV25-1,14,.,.,CASTPSRQGGTAFF,TGTGCCAGCACCCCCTCCCGGCAGGGAGGTACAGCTTTCTTT
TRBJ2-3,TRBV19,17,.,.,CASSMMGIITGTDTQYF,TGTGCCAGTAGTATGATGGGGATCATCACGGGCACAGATACGCAGTATTTT
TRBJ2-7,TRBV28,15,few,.,CASSGSGAAGYEQYF,TGTGCCAGCAGTGGGTCGGGAGCTGCCGGATACGAGCAGTACTTC
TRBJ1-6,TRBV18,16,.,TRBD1,CASSPRSEGATSPLHF,TGTGCCAGCTCACCACGGAGCGAGGGGGCCACTTCACCCCTCCACTTT
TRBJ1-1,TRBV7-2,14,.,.,CASSLVKLRNEAFF,TGTGCCAGCAGCTTAGTCAAGCTCAGAAACGAAGCTTTCTTT
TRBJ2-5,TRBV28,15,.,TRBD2,CASTSSGGAQETQYF,TGTGCCAGCACCTCCTCGGGGGGAGCCCAAGAGACCCAGTACTTC
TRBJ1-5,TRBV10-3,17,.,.,CAISDHVGGSSNQPQHF,TGTGCCATCAGTGACCATGTGGGGGGGTCGAGCAATCAGCCCCAGCATTTT
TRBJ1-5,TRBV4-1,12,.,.,CASSQGGQPQHF,TGCGCCAGCAGCCAAGGGGGGCAGCCCCAGCATTTT
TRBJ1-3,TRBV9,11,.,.,CASSSGNTIYF,TGTGCCAGCAGCTCAGGGAACACCATATATTTT
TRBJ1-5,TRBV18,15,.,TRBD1,CASSSDRGGNQPQHF,TGTGCCAGCTCATCGGACAGGGGAGGCAATCAGCCCCAGCATTTT
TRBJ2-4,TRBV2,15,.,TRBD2,CASSEGSGVKNIQYF,TGTGCCAGCAGTGAAGGTAGCGGGGTTAAAAACATTCAGTACTTC
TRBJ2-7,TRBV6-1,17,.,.,CASSETRLGYFSYEQYF,TGTGCCAGCAGTGAAACCAGACTAGGGTACTTCTCCTACGAGCAGTACTTC
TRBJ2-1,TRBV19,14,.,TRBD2,CASRALAGYNEQFF,TGTGCCAGTAGGGCACTAGCGGGTTATAATGAGCAGTTCTTC